Following are 31 T cell receptor beta chains from one sample sequenced in a study of CD4 and CD8 cells across lung adenocarcinoma regions. TCRdb reanalysed the PCR reads using MiXCR and keeps one entry per CDR3 protein. Among tens of thousands of distinct CDR3 sequences listed, around half were seen once. The sample taken for sequencing was CD8+ T cells from the center of a lung tumor. The source is a male donor with lung adenocarcinoma. The CD4 and CD8 labels of this study may be unreliable.

Regarding this clonotype: Germline is not matched at one junction end, which may reflect a read error. The gene calls are TRBV10-2 and TRBJ2-4; D may correspond to TRBD1 or TRBD2 (5 bases each). The germline V gene encodes CDR1 WSHSY and CDR2 SAAADI. The CDR3 extends over 14 amino acids. This CDR3 reads CAGITGGERNIQYF. CDR3 nucleotide sequence: TGTGCCGGGATCACTGGGGGAGAGAGAAACATTCAGTACTTC.

CDR3 bases: TGTGCCAGCAGTTACTCTGTTATTGGGGGCGGCTACGAGCAGTACTTC. It translates to CASSYSVIGGGYEQYF. The gene calls are TRBV6-5 and TRBJ2-7, with D possibly TRBD1 on 6 matching bases. Germline V CDR1 and CDR2: MNHEY, SVGAGI. Deletions cut 0 bases from V and 3 bases from J, with 15 bases between. The CDR3 length is 16 residues.

By proportion, this clonotype is medium-sized (0.01 to 0.1%). The CDR3 bases are TGTGCCAGCAGTCCCCAAGGGGGCCGAATGGGCTACAATGAGCAGTTCTTC. Its translation: CASSPQGGRMGYNEQFF. The chain uses TRBV27 and TRBJ2-1, with 7 bases aligning to TRBD1. J lost 3 bases, V lost 5 bases, and 13 bases had no gene match. The CDR3 is 17 amino acids. Germline V gene lookup returns CDR1 MNHEY and CDR2 SMNVEV (reference sequence).

This clonotype showed up many times. J is TRBJ2-7 and V is TRBV6-5; 10 bases line up with TRBD1. J gave up 0 bases and V 2 bases, and 16 bases lay outside the gene matches. Germline V gives CDR1 MNHEY, CDR2 SVGAGI. The CDR3 extends over 20 amino acids. CDR3 in amino acids: CASSYIRQGARDSGSYEQYF. The CDR3 coding sequence is TGTGCCAGCAGTTACATTCGACAGGGGGCGCGGGATAGCGGCTCCTACGAGCAGTACTTC.

With regard to this clonotype: An end of the junction differs from the germline gene, which may be a read error. The chain combines TRBV10-2 with TRBJ2-3, with 8 bases matching TRBD2. The DNA end is a closer match to TRBJ2-5, so the J assignment may be wrong. This CDR3 comprises 14 residues. Germline V gives CDR1 WSHSY, CDR2 SAAADI. CDR3 amino acids: CAGSGGGGQDTQYF. The CDR3 bases are TGTGCGGGCAGCGGGGGCGGGGGACAAGATACCCAGTACTTC.

The sample holds many counts of this clonotype. The chain employs TRBV7-2 and TRBJ2-4; D is unclear. Germline assignment: CDR1 SGHTA and CDR2 FQGNSA. The germline V and J ends were trimmed by 0 bases and 0 bases, with 3 bases remaining between them. The CDR3 runs to 14 residues. CDR3 region: CASSLAVAKNIQYF. The DNA of the CDR3 is TGTGCCAGCAGCTTAGCGGTAGCCAAAAACATTCAGTACTTC.

As to this clonotype: At one end the junction does not follow the germline gene, possibly because of a read error. This chain uses TRBV10-3 with TRBJ2-4; D not resolved. CDR1 ENHRY and CDR2 SYGVKD come from the germline V gene. The CDR3 is made up of 13 amino acids. CDR3 region: CVSGEQTKNIQYF. The CDR3 DNA reads TGCGTCTCGGGTGAGCAGACCAAAAACATTCAGTATTTC.

The CDR3 here is CASSQAGAKNIQYF. The CDR3, as DNA: TGCGCCAGCAGCCAAGCGGGGGCCAAAAACATTCAGTACTTC. The rearrangement uses TRBV4-1 and TRBJ2-4, with TRBD2 as a possible D gene (5 bases). V was clipped by 1 base and J by 1 base, with 5 bases between them. The CDR3 length is 14 residues. Germline V CDR1 and CDR2: MGHRA, YSYEKL.

With respect to this clonotype: Germline and junction disagree at one end, which may indicate a read error. The chain uses TRBV7-3 and TRBJ2-3; a weak D match, TRBD2 (7 bases). There are 15 residues in the CDR3. Germline CDR1 and CDR2: SGHTA and FQGTGA. CDR3 nucleotides: TGTGGCGGGGGCTCTGGGGGGGGTGGCCCAGAGACGCAGTATTTT. This codes for CGGGSGGGGPETQYF.

In the case of this clonotype: One end of the junction is discordant with germline, which a read error may explain. The gene calls are TRBV4-1 and TRBJ2-1; a possible D gene is TRBD1 (5 bases). The CDR3 sequence is 14 residues long. The germline gives CDR1 MGHRA, CDR2 YSYEKL. The CDR3 reads CASSPGVQANEQFF. CDR3 in DNA: TGCGCAAGCAGCCCAGGTGTACAGGCTAATGAGCAGTTCTTC.

Comment on this clonotype: The junction departs from the called germline gene at one end, perhaps through a read error. The V call is TRBV12-3 or TRBV12-4, the J call TRBJ2-3; 10 bases agree with TRBD2. The CDR3 sequence is 14 residues long. CDR3 region: CASSSSGGEDTQYF. CDR3 bases: TGTGCCAGCAGTTCTAGCGGGGGAGAAGATACGCAGTACTTT.

There are many counts of this clonotype. The V gene is TRBV5-1, the J gene TRBJ2-4; possibly TRBD1 for D (6 bases). The CDR3 is 19 residues long. Trimming left V 4 bases short and J 0 bases short, with 23 bases between. CDR1 SGHRS and CDR2 YFSETQ come from the germline V gene. The CDR3: CASSPDVSTGALAKNIQYF. The CDR3 bases are TGCGCCAGCAGCCCCGACGTCTCGACAGGCGCCCTAGCCAAAAACATTCAGTACTTC.

The V gene is TRBV20-1, the J gene TRBJ2-1, with 11 bases aligning to TRBD2. The tail of the sequence fits TRBJ2-5 better, so the J call may be wrong. The CDR3 length is 13 residues. The germline V gene encodes CDR1 DFQATT and CDR2 SNEGSKA (reference sequence). The CDR3 spells CSVKTSGKETQYF. The CDR3 DNA follows: TGCAGTGTCAAGACTAGCGGGAAGGAGACCCAGTACTTC.

The rearrangement joins TRBV27 to TRBJ2-7, with 15 bases lining up with TRBD2. The CDR3 extends over 19 amino acids. Germline CDR1 is MNHEY and CDR2 is SMNVEV (reference sequence). V gave up 1 base and J gave up 0 bases; unmatched junction bases: 7. The CDR3 sequence is CASSLFPSGLAGGSYEQYF. As DNA, the CDR3 is TGTGCCAGCAGTTTATTCCCATCGGGACTAGCGGGGGGCTCCTACGAGCAGTACTTC.

The V call is TRBV4-1, the J call TRBJ1-6; 7 bases are shared with TRBD1. CDR1 and CDR2 from the germline V gene are MGHRA and YSYEKL. The CDR3 is made up of 16 amino acids. V lost 4 bases and J lost 7; bases outside the gene matches: 10. The CDR3 spells CASSPVAGQTNSPLHF. In nucleotides, the CDR3 is TGCGCCAGCAGCCCTGTTGCGGGACAGACCAATTCACCCCTCCACTTT.

This clonotype has ten or more counts. This chain joins TRBV25-1 and TRBJ2-1; D is unresolved. The CDR3 sequence is 12 residues long. V was shortened by 2 bases and J by 11 bases, with 10 bases between the two germline ends. Germline CDR1 reads MGHDK; CDR2 reads SYGVNS. The CDR3 reads CASSESRFKQFF. The CDR3 nucleotides are TGTGCCAGCAGTGAAAGCCGCTTTAAGCAGTTCTTC.

The chain is built from TRBV6-5 and TRBJ2-3, with 10 bases aligning to TRBD1. TRBJ2-7 explains the end of the DNA better; the J call may be wrong. Germline loops: CDR1 MNHEY, CDR2 SVGAGI. The length of the CDR3 is 19 residues. The CDR3 region is CASSYTRRTGGGGTDTQYF. The DNA for the CDR3 is TGTGCCAGCAGTTATACCAGGCGGACAGGGGGAGGGGGCACAGATACGCAGTACTTC.

The chain is built from TRBV7-8 and TRBJ1-4; 7 bases line up with TRBD1. Germline V gives CDR1 SGHVS, CDR2 FQNEAQ. V lost 5 bases, J lost 6 bases, and 9 bases stayed unmatched. The CDR3 is made up of 15 amino acids. The CDR3 is CASSPTQGRYEKLFF. The CDR3 nucleotides read TGTGCCAGCAGCCCAACACAGGGGCGTTATGAAAAACTGTTTTTT.

V and J are TRBV6-1 and TRBJ2-3; no firm D call. TRBJ2-7 matches the DNA end more closely, so the J call is doubtful. This CDR3 spans 12 amino acids. From germline, CDR1 is MNHNS and CDR2 SASEGT. CDR3 DNA: TGTGCCAGCGTGGCGACCACAGATACGCAGTACTTC. Protein: CASVATTDTQYF.

The table lists this clonotype with many counts. CDR3 in amino acids: CATNQQGLVTEAFF. DNA for the CDR3: TGCGCCACCAACCAGCAGGGGTTGGTCACTGAAGCTTTCTTT. J is TRBJ1-1 and V is TRBV10-1, with D possibly matching TRBD1 (6 bases). Germline V CDR1 and CDR2: WNHNN, SYGVQD (reference sequence). V lost 10 bases and J lost 4, with 19 bases in between. CDR3 length: 14 residues.

V is TRBV6-2 or TRBV6-3 and J is TRBJ2-4; a possible D gene is TRBD2 (5 bases). The tail of the sequence fits TRBJ2-5 better, so the J call may be wrong. The CDR3 runs 14 residues. Germline CDR1 reads MNHEY; CDR2 reads SVGEGT. The CDR3: CATTERVGGETQYF. CDR3 nucleotides: TGTGCCACCACAGAACGGGTCGGAGGAGAGACCCAGTACTTC.

V gene TRBV11-2 combines with J gene TRBJ2-2; D is uncertain. There are 15 residues in the CDR3. V lost 0 bases, J lost 10 bases, and 15 bases lay in between. Germline assignment: CDR1 SGHAT and CDR2 FQNNGV. The CDR3: CASSLDDPLPEELFF. The DNA of the CDR3 is TGTGCCAGCAGCTTAGATGATCCCCTTCCAGAGGAGCTGTTTTTT.

V is TRBV3-1 and J is TRBJ2-5, with D possibly being TRBD2 (6 bases). CDR1 is LGHDT, CDR2 YNNKEL, per germline (reference sequence). V lost 4 bases to trimming and J lost 11 bases, with 17 bases between them. The CDR3 is 13 amino acids. For the CDR3, the DNA is TGTGCCAGCAGCCGGGACTCACGTTGGGAGCAGTACTTC. Translated: CASSRDSRWEQYF.

This clonotype is medium-sized in the sample. J is TRBJ2-3 and V is TRBV10-2; D unresolved. The CDR3 runs to 14 residues. Germline assignment: CDR1 WSHSY and CDR2 SAAADI. V dropped 6 bases and J dropped 6 bases, with 16 bases sitting between them. DNA for the CDR3: TGCGCCAGCAGGCACGGACCCGTAAGCGATACGCAGTATTTT. It is translated as CASRHGPVSDTQYF.

CDR3 region: CATSPHGTGGNTGELFF. The CDR3 bases are TGTGCCACCAGTCCCCATGGGACAGGGGGGAACACCGGGGAGCTGTTTTTT. V is TRBV24-1 and J is TRBJ2-2; 11 bases fit TRBD1. In germline, CDR1 is KGHDR, CDR2 SFDVKD. V lost 6 bases, J lost 1 base, and 6 bases stayed unmatched. There are 17 residues in the CDR3.

A few counts support this clonotype. The chain has TRBV10-3 and TRBJ1-1; a possible D gene is TRBD1 (6 bases). This CDR3 comprises 13 residues. CDR1 and CDR2 (germline): ENHRY, SYGVKD. V was shortened by 10 bases and J by 2 bases, with 14 bases between the two germline ends. The CDR3 DNA follows: TGTGCCACCCAGGGGTTTGAAAACACTGAAGCTTTCTTT. Amino acids: CATQGFENTEAFF.

This clonotype has only a few counts. J is TRBJ2-1 and V is TRBV15, with D perhaps being TRBD1 or TRBD2 (6 bases each). The ends were cut back, 3 bases at V and 0 bases at J, with 27 bases in the middle. This CDR3 region has 21 residues. Per the germline V gene, CDR1 is LNHNV and CDR2 is YYDKDF (reference sequence). CDR3 protein: CATSRRPGQVPAGSSYNEQFF. CDR3 nucleotide sequence: TGTGCCACCAGCAGGCGACCGGGACAAGTGCCGGCCGGGAGCTCCTACAATGAGCAGTTCTTC.

The chain combines TRBV6-2 or TRBV6-3 with TRBJ2-6; no clear D gene. The V gene's germline CDR1 is MNHEY and CDR2 SVGEGT. The ends were cut back, 5 bases at V and 0 bases at J, with 8 bases in the middle. CDR3 length: 15 residues. CDR3 residues: CASSPHNSGANVLTF. CDR3 sequence (DNA): TGTGCCAGCAGTCCTCACAACTCTGGGGCCAACGTCCTGACTTTC.

Worth noting for this clonotype: An end of the junction does not agree with germline; a read error may underlie this. The chain links TRBV4-2 to TRBJ2-3, with a possible D match to TRBD2 (7 bases). Per germline, CDR1 LGHNA and CDR2 YNFKEQ. The CDR3 consists of 15 residues. CDR3 protein: CGGGQGGRGRDTQYF. CDR3 DNA sequence: TGTGGCGGGGGCCAAGGGGGGCGAGGAAGGGATACGCAGTATTTC.

This clonotype was seen only a few times. The chain employs TRBV6-5 and TRBJ2-2; possible D gene TRBD1, 6 bases. With 4 bases removed from V and 5 bases from J, the gap between germline ends came to 14 bases. Germline V gives CDR1 MNHEY, CDR2 SVGAGI. The CDR3 consists of 15 residues. The CDR3 nucleotides are TGTGCCAGCAGTTTTCAGGGGCCAGGTACCGGGGAGCTGTTTTTT. It encodes CASSFQGPGTGELFF.

This rearrangement joins TRBV6-1 to TRBJ2-3; D possibly uses TRBD1 or TRBD2 (5 bases each). The J call may be wrong; the DNA end is better matched by TRBJ2-7. The germline gives CDR1 MNHNS, CDR2 SASEGT. This CDR3 is built from 12 residues. CDR3 DNA: TGTGCCAGCGGTGGGACCCCGGAGACGCAGTACTTC. It specifies CASGGTPETQYF.